This T cell receptor (beta chain) derives from a study of CXCR3-negative and CXCR3-positive naive CD8 T cells. General study points: Against CXCR3-negative naive cells, CXCR3-positive naive cells showed more hydrophobic TRB CDR3s.

Via 5' RACE with UMI labels, TRB cDNA libraries were prepared. One entry per CDR3 protein, without DNA, is what TCRdb gives after re-calling the 5' RACE reads. The table lists some 54,000 distinct CDR3 sequences. The CDR3 runs 17 residues. CDR1 and CDR2 from the germline V gene are SGDLS and YYNGEE. As for this clonotype: Its specificity is not known.

The V and J genes are TRBV9 and TRBJ1-6; TCRdb gives TRBD1 as the D gene, but with no DNA this cannot be confirmed. This receptor was taken from a human donor in good health. Some clones in this sample may be carry-over from other donors' samples. The specimen sequenced was naive CXCR3+ CD8+ T cells from blood. Subset denoted: CD45RO-CCR7+CD27+CD95- naive CD8+ T cells expressing CXCR3 (TNR3+). The CDR3 sequence: CASSVGGEGTFKSPLHF.